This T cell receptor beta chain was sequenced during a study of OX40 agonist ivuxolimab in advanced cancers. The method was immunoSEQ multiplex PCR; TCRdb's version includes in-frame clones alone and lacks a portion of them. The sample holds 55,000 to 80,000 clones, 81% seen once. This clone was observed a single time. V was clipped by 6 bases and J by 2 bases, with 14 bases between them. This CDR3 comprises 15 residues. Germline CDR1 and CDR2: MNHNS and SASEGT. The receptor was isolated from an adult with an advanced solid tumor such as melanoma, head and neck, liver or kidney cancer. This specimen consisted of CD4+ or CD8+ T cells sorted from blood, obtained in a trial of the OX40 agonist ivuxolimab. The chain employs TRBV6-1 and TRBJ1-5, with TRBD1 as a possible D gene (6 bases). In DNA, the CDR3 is TGTGCCAGCAGCGTCGGCAGGGGAGGCAATCAGCCCCAGCATTTT. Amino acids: CASSVGRGGNQPQHF.